This T cell receptor beta chain appears in the sequencing data of a study of beta chain features in type 1 diabetes. Broader study findings: People with Type 1 diabetes carried modestly yet significantly shorter TCRB CDR3s in all four CD4+ subsets. Whatever favoring of shorter templates PCR might show would apply equally to patients and controls. Patients with type 1 diabetes carried fewer insertions and had more deletions at their VDJ junctions.

TCRB transcripts that were expressed got sequenced, as all of the isolated RNA had been reverse transcribed. Regulatory, naive and central memory T cell samples averaged about 3.5 million reads. Profiled with immunoSEQ multiplex PCR; TCRdb holds only in-frame clones, not every one. The sample records around 56,000 clones, 50% to 55% being singletons. Concerning this clone: Its antigen remains unknown.

The V and J ends lost 6 bases and 7 bases respectively, with 14 bases between them. There are 13 residues in the CDR3. The germline V gene has CDR1 SGHRS and CDR2 YFSETQ. The V gene is TRBV5-1, the J gene TRBJ2-1, with D possibly being TRBD1 (6 bases). Sequencing used Tregs from blood. The sequence was obtained from a woman aged 40 to 50 with type 1 diabetes. The CDR3 DNA reads as TGCGCCAGCACCCCTTCAAGGGGGAATGAGCAGTTCTTC. The encoded protein is CASTPSRGNEQFF.